This T cell receptor beta chain came from a study of CD8 T cells in ankylosing spondylitis. Whole-study results and caveats: For ankylosing spondylitis blood, a TCR beta motif of 8 or 9 highly homologous variants appeared characteristic. Disease-linked clones bore a CD8+ phenotype and were relatively rare in peripheral blood.

This clonotype was counted many times. The antigen remains unidentified. Construction of TCR beta libraries was performed using quantitative 5'-RACE with molecular barcodes. Using its own MiXCR run on the 5' RACE reads, TCRdb lists one record per CDR3 protein. The sample includes hundreds of thousands of distinct CDR3 sequences, less than 10% seen only once; the top ten take over 6.5%. This CDR3 contains 14 residues. Trimming removed 2 bases at V and 5 bases at J, with 10 bases between. The chain is built from TRBV12-3 or TRBV12-4 and TRBJ2-1; D possibly corresponds to TRBD1 (6 bases). This TCR was recovered from a male donor with ankylosing spondylitis or in good health (not recorded which). The sample consisted of blood, either unsorted or a sorted T cell fraction (not recorded which). The CDR3 DNA reads as TGTGCCAGCAGTTTAAACGGACAGAACAATGAGCAGTTCTTC. This codes for CASSLNGQNNEQFF.